This T cell receptor beta chain was obtained from a study of OX40 agonist ivuxolimab in advanced cancers. About the study: Patients got intravenous ivuxolimab at 0.01 to 10 mg/kg every 2 weeks. Study outcomes and limitations: Expanded clones tended on average to be more numerous among CD8+ T cells than CD4+.

Worth noting for this clone: Its antigen is still unknown.

Assay: immunoSEQ multiplex PCR; the TCRdb copy retains only in-frame clones and omits some. The sample includes about 62,000 clones, 92% of them seen just once. The trim removed 4 bases at V and 3 bases at J, leaving 14 bases unmatched. Germline V gives CDR1 SGDLS, CDR2 YYNGEE. The CDR3 runs 18 residues. Sequences were derived from CD4+ or CD8+ T cells sorted from blood, sampled in a trial of the OX40 agonist ivuxolimab. The V call is TRBV9, the J call TRBJ2-3, with 10 bases matching TRBD2. This TCR derives from an adult with an advanced solid tumor such as melanoma, head and neck, liver or kidney cancer. The CDR3 sequence is CASSHKVVAGGVTDTQYF. The CDR3 nucleotides are TGTGCCAGCAGCCATAAGGTAGTAGCGGGAGGTGTGACAGATACGCAGTATTTT.